This note documents a single T cell receptor (beta chain) sequence. The sample is drawn from a study of blood T cell repertoires in COVID-19. This CDR3 spans 14 amino acids. The germline V gene has CDR1 GTSNPN and CDR2 SVGIG (reference sequence). V trimming: 0 bases; J trimming: 9 bases; junction bases outside the gene matches: 3. Only in-frame clones appear in the TCRdb table, and some are missing; sequencing was by immunoSEQ multiplex PCR. The sample yields about 180,000 clones, about 91% seen once. The chain has TRBV30 and TRBJ2-1, with 12 bases identical to TRBD2. The receptor's source is a woman aged 25 to 45 with acute or convalescent COVID-19. The material sequenced was peripheral blood. Written as DNA, the CDR3 is TGTGCCTGGAGTGTAGGACTAGCGGGAATTGAGCAGTTCTTC. This gives the protein CAWSVGLAGIEQFF.